Described below is a single T cell receptor beta chain sequence and its context. Investigators isolated RNA and reverse transcribed it into cDNA to act as the sequencing template. Only in-frame clones appear in the TCRdb table, and some are missing; sequencing was by immunoSEQ multiplex PCR. This repertoire shows about 42,000 clones, about two thirds found once; its top ten account for under 25%. This entry belongs to a study of CD8+ T cells in alopecia areata. Treatment denoted: oral pan-JAK inhibitor, 5-10 mg twice daily. The CDR3 totals 12 residues. Looked up from germline, CDR1 is SEHNR and CDR2 is FQNEAQ (reference sequence). Trimming took 5 bases from V and 6 from J, leaving 8 bases between them.

The sample here was CD8+ T cells sorted from blood, taken at week 4, from a patient treated with tofacitinib. This sequence was found in a human donor with alopecia areata. V is TRBV7-9 and J is TRBJ2-4; no reliable D call. The CDR3 nucleotides read TGTGCCAGCAGCCATTTGCTAAACATTCAGTACTTC. The encoded protein is CASSHLLNIQYF. Full variable domain (missing parts from reference TRBV7-9 and TRBJ2-4): DTGVSQNPRHKITKRGQNVTFRCDPISEHNRLYWYRQTLGQGPEFLTYFQNEAQLEKSRLLSDRFSAERPKGSFSTLEIQRTEQGDSAMYLCASSHLLNIQYFGAGTRLSVL.